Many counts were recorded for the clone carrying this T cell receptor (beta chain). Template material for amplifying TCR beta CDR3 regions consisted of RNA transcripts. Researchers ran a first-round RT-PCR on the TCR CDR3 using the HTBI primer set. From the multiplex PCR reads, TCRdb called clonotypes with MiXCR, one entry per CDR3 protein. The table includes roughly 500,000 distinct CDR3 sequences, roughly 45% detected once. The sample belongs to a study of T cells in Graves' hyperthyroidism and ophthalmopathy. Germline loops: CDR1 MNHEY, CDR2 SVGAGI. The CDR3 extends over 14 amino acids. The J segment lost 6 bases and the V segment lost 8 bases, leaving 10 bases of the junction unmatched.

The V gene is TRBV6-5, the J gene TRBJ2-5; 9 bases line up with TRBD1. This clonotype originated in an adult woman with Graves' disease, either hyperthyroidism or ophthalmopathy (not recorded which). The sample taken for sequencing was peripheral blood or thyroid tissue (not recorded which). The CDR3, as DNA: TGTGCCAGCGCCACAGGGGGCATACCGAAGACCCAGTACTTC. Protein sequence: CASATGGIPKTQYF.